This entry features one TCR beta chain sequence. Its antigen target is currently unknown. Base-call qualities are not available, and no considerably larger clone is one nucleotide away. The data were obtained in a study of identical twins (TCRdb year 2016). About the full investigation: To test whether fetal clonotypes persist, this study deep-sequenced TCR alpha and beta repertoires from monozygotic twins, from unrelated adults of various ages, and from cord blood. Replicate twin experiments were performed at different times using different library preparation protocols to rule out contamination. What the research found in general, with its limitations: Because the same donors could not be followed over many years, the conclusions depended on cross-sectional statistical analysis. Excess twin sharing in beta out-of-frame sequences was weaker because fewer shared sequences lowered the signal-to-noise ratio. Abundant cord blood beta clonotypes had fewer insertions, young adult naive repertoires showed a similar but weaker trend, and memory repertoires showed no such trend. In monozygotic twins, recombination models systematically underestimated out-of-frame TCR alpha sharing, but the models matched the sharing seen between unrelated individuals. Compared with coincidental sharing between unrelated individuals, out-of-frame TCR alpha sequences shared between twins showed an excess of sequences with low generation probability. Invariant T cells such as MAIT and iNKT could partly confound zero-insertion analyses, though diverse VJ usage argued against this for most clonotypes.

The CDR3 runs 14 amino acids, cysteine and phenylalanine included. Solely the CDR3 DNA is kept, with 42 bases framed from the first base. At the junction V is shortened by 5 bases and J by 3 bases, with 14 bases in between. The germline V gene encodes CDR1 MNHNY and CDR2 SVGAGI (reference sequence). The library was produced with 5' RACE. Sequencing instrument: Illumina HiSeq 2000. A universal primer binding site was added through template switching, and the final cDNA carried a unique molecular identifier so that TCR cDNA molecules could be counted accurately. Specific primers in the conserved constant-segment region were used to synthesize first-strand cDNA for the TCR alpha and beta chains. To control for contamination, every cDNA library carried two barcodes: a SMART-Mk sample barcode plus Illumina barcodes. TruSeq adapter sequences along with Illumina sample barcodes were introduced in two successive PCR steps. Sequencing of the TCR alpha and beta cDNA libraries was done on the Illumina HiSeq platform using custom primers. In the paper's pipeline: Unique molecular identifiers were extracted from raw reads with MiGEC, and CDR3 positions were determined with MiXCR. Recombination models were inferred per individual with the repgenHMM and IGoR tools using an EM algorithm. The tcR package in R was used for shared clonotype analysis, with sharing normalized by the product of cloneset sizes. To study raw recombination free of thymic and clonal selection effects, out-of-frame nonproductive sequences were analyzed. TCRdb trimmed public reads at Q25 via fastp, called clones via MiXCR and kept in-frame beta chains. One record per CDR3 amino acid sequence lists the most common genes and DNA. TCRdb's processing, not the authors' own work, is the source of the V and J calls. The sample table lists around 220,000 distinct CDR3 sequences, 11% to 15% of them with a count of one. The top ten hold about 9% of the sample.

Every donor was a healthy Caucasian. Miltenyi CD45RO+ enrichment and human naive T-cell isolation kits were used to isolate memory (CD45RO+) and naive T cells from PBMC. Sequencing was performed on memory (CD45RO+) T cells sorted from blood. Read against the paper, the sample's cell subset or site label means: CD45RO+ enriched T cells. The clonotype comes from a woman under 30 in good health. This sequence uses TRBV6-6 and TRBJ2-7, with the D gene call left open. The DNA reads TGTGCCAGCAGTGAAATGTACACCGACTACGAGCAGTACTTC. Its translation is CASSEMYTDYEQYF.